This record concerns one T cell receptor beta chain sequence. TCRdb keeps only in-frame clones here, not all; method: immunoSEQ multiplex PCR. The table has 800,000 or so clones, just over 95% seen once. The sample originates from a study of shared clonotypes between healthy human individuals. With 0 bases removed from V and 6 bases from J, the gap between germline ends came to 12 bases. CDR3 length: 14 amino acids. CDR1 MGHRA and CDR2 YSYEKL come from the germline V gene. Naive CD8 cells lacked CD45RO and underwent positive selection for CCR7, leaving out terminally differentiated effector memory CD45RA+ cells.

This receptor was identified in a man aged 30 to 45 in good health. What was sequenced was naive CD8+ T cells sorted from blood. The V gene is TRBV4-1, the J gene TRBJ2-7; D is unclear. The CDR3 here is CASSQESAAIEQYF. The CDR3 region has the DNA TGCGCCAGCAGCCAAGAGTCAGCCGCTATCGAGCAGTACTTC.